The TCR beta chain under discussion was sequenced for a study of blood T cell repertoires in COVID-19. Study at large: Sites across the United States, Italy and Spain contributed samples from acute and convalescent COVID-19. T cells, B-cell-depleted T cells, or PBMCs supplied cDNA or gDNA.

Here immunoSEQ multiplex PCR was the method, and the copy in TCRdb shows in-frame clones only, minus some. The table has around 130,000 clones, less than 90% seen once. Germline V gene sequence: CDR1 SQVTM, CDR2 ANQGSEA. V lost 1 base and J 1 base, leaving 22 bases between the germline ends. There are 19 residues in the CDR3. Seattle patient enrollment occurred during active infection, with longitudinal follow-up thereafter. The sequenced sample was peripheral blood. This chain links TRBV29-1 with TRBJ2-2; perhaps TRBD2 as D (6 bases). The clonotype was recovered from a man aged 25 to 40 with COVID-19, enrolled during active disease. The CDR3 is CSVEVRIFGRGWNTGELFF. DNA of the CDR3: TGCAGCGTTGAAGTTCGCATATTTGGGCGGGGATGGAACACCGGGGAGCTGTTTTTT.